This entry lists 5 T cell receptor beta chains sequenced from one sample in a study of T-cell reconstitution after alpha-beta-depleted transplantation in children. This sample's TCRbeta library carried unique molecular identifier barcodes. TCRdb re-analysed the PCR reads in MiXCR, keeping a single row per CDR3 protein. The table has about 200,000 distinct CDR3 sequences, around 7% seen once. The sample in question was PBMCs, obtained before TCRalphabeta/CD19-depleted stem cell transplant. The receptor source for this set is a boy aged 2 to 10 with acute lymphoblastic leukemia, due to receive a stem cell transplant.

This clonotype was observed at least ten times. The rearrangement joins TRBV12-3 or TRBV12-4 to TRBJ2-3; 9 positions match TRBD2. This CDR3 comprises 15 residues. V was pared by 2 bases and J by 4 bases, with 4 bases of the junction left unmatched. The CDR3: CASSLRRGGSDTQYF. The CDR3 DNA reads as TGTGCCAGCAGTTTAAGGCGGGGGGGCTCAGATACGCAGTATTTT.

This clonotype came up many times. The J gene is TRBJ1-1, the V gene TRBV7-9; D gene ambiguous. Germline V CDR1 and CDR2: SEHNR, FQNEAQ (reference sequence). Trimming shortened V by 5 bases and J by 6 bases, and 7 bases separated the two germline ends. There are 11 residues in the CDR3. The CDR3 loop is CASSVGAEAFF. The CDR3 region has the DNA TGTGCCAGCAGCGTCGGGGCTGAAGCTTTCTTT. The whole variable domain, filled in from reference TRBV7-9 and TRBJ1-1, reads DTGVSQNPRHKITKRGQNVTFRCDPISEHNRLYWYRQTLGQGPEFLTYFQNEAQLEKSRLLSDRFSAERPKGSFSTLEIQRTEQGDSAMYLCASSVGAEAFFGQGTRLTVV.

This clonotype was detected a few times. The chain links TRBV10-3 to TRBJ1-2, with a tentative D call TRBD1 (5 bases). The V end lost 8 bases, the J end lost 2 bases, and 21 bases lay between the germline ends. The germline V gene encodes CDR1 ENHRY and CDR2 SYGVKD. CDR3 length: 16 residues. The CDR3 sequence is CAIPAGGRHQNYGYTF. In nucleotides, the CDR3 is TGTGCCATCCCCGCGGGGGGACGCCATCAGAACTATGGCTACACCTTC.

Many counts were recorded for this clonotype. J is TRBJ1-2 and V is TRBV15; 7 bases match TRBD1. This CDR3 contains 14 residues. The germline V gene encodes CDR1 LNHNV and CDR2 YYDKDF (reference sequence). Trimming at V came to 5 bases and at J to 6 bases, leaving 9 bases not matched to a gene. The CDR3 DNA is TGTGCCACCAGCTATGACAGGGTAGGCCATGGCTACACCTTC. Protein product: CATSYDRVGHGYTF.

The gene calls are TRBV18 and TRBJ2-2, with a weak D call TRBD2 (6 bases). V was trimmed by 3 bases and J by 5 bases, leaving 13 bases between them. CDR1 and CDR2 from the germline V gene are KGHSH and LQKENI. This CDR3 is 15 amino acids long. CDR3 coding DNA: TGTGCCAGCTCACCGCCGACTAGGCAAACCGGGGAGCTGTTTTTT. It encodes CASSPPTRQTGELFF. The entire variable domain, with the rest obtained from reference TRBV18 and TRBJ2-2, is as follows: NAGVMQNPRHLVRRRGQEARLRCSPMKGHSHVYWYRQLPEEGLKFMVYLQKENIIDESGMPKERFSAEFPKEGPSILRIQQVVRGDSAAYFCASSPPTRQTGELFFGEGSRLTVL.